This section outlines one TCR beta chain sequence together with its context. TCRdb's table, derived via immunoSEQ multiplex PCR, lists solely in-frame clones and lacks some. There are some 70,000 clones in the sample; about nine tenths occur only once, and 2.5% to 3% lies in the top ten. The CDR3 runs to 16 residues. Trimming took 3 bases from V and 4 from J; bases not matched to a gene: 10. CDR1 SGHTA and CDR2 FQGTGA come from the germline V gene. The investigators sampled blood at baseline, at cycle 4 day 1, and at cycle 7 day 1. The data derive from a study of OX40 agonist ivuxolimab in advanced cancers. Across the whole study: Clinicians treated patients with ivuxolimab, an agonistic anti-OX40 (CD134) antibody.

This clonotype originated in an adult with an advanced solid tumor such as melanoma, head and neck, liver or kidney cancer. The chain carries TRBV7-3 and TRBJ2-7, with 9 nucleotides matching TRBD1. The sequenced sample was CD4+ or CD8+ T cells sorted from blood, obtained in a trial of the OX40 agonist ivuxolimab. The CDR3 nucleotides are TGTGCCAGCAGCTTGAGGGCAGCGGGACAGGGATACGAGCAGTACTTC. Translated: CASSLRAAGQGYEQYF.